The 11 T cell receptor beta chains listed next were all sequenced from one sample in a study of cytomegalovirus exposure and HLA in healthy donors. The PCR employed 60 Vbeta primers together with 13 Jbeta primers. Profiled with immunoSEQ multiplex PCR; TCRdb holds only in-frame clones, not every one. The data contain approximately 110,000 clones, roughly 63% of them seen just once; the ten biggest clones take up about 5.5%. The sample comprised PBMCs. Every receptor here comes from a woman in her seventies in good health and CMV-seropositive.

Regarding this clone: Germline is not matched at one junction end, which may reflect a read error. This chain connects TRBV25-1 to TRBJ1-6, with a tentative D call TRBD1 (5 bases). This CDR3 contains 15 residues. Germline CDR1 and CDR2: MGHDK and SYGVNS. The DNA of the CDR3 is TGTGCCAGCAGTGAATATTTTGACAGTAGTTCACTCCTCCACTTT. Translated, it gives CASSEYFDSSSLLHF.

V is TRBV7-2 and J is TRBJ1-2; possible D gene TRBD1, 5 bases. The CDR3 totals 14 residues. Per germline, CDR1 SGHTA and CDR2 FQGNSA. Trimming pared 1 base from V and 2 bases from J, leaving 8 bases between. This CDR3 is CASSLVQENYGYTF. CDR3 sequence (DNA): TGTGCCAGCAGCTTAGTACAGGAGAACTATGGCTACACCTTC. Looking up the rest from reference TRBV7-2 and TRBJ1-2 gives the full variable domain: GAGVSQSPSNKVTEKGKDVELRCDPISGHTALYWYRQSLGQGLEFLIYFQGNSAPDKSGLPSDRFSAERTGGSVSTLTIQRTQQEDSAVYLCASSLVQENYGYTFGSGTRLTVV.

The chain links TRBV6-6 to TRBJ1-1; D perhaps matches TRBD1 (5 bases). The V gene's germline CDR1 is MNHNY and CDR2 SVGAGI (reference sequence). This CDR3 comprises 14 residues. V lost 4 bases to trimming and J lost 0 bases, with 9 bases between them. This CDR3 is CASSLGGVNTEAFF. In DNA, the CDR3 is TGTGCCAGCAGTTTGGGGGGTGTGAACACTGAAGCTTTCTTT.

The V and J genes are TRBV7-2 and TRBJ2-7; 8 bases align to TRBD2. This CDR3 has 16 amino acids. Germline loops: CDR1 SGHTA, CDR2 FQGNSA. The junction had 16 bases not matched to a gene; V was cut back by 5 bases and J by 7 bases. CDR3 region: CASSPTSAGGFYEQYF. For the CDR3, the DNA is TGTGCCAGCAGCCCCACGTCCGCGGGGGGTTTCTATGAGCAGTACTTC. Filled out from reference TRBV7-2 and TRBJ2-7, the complete variable domain reads GAGVSQSPSNKVTEKGKDVELRCDPISGHTALYWYRQSLGQGLEFLIYFQGNSAPDKSGLPSDRFSAERTGGSVSTLTIQRTQQEDSAVYLCASSPTSAGGFYEQYFGPGTRLTVT.

This chain connects TRBV30 to TRBJ2-2, with 13 bases matching TRBD2. The germline V gene has CDR1 GTSNPN and CDR2 SVGIG (reference sequence). The V gene end was trimmed by 2 bases and the J gene end by 1 base; junction bases not matched to a gene: 7. CDR3 length: 18 residues. The CDR3 reads CAWSPPGLAGQNTGELFF. In DNA form, the CDR3 reads TGTGCCTGGAGTCCCCCGGGACTAGCGGGGCAGAACACCGGGGAGCTGTTTTTT. Variable domain in full (rest from reference TRBV30 and TRBJ2-2): SQTIHQWPATLVQPVGSPLSLECTVEGTSNPNLYWYRQAAGRGLQLLFYSVGIGQISSEVPQNLSASRPQDRQFILSSKKLLLSDSGFYLCAWSPPGLAGQNTGELFFGEGSRLTVL.

The V call is TRBV19, the J call TRBJ1-1; 7 bases align to TRBD1. Germline CDR1 and CDR2: LNHDA and SQIVND (reference sequence). The CDR3 contains 14 residues. Losses at the gene ends were 5 bases for V and 5 bases for J; bases not matched to a gene: 8. The CDR3 nucleotides read TGTGCCAGTAGTTTCACAGGGGTCAAGACTGAAGCTTTCTTT. Its protein is CASSFTGVKTEAFF.

CDR3: CASSLKGGGASYYGYTF. The CDR3 bases are TGTGCCAGCAGCTTAAAGGGCGGCGGGGCTTCCTACTATGGCTACACCTTC. The chain couples TRBV7-2 to TRBJ1-2, with D possibly being TRBD1 (5 bases). Per the germline V gene, CDR1 is SGHTA and CDR2 is FQGNSA. The V and J ends lost 2 bases and 3 bases respectively, with 19 bases between them. The length of the CDR3 is 17 residues.

The chain recombines TRBV6-5 with TRBJ2-5; the match to TRBD1 covers 9 bases. Germline lookup yields CDR1 MNHEY and CDR2 SVGAGI. V was pared by 0 bases and J by 4 bases, with 3 bases of the junction left unmatched. CDR3 length: 15 residues. The CDR3 spells CASSYSTTGGETQYF. In nucleotides, the CDR3 is TGTGCCAGCAGTTACTCGACGACAGGGGGAGAGACCCAGTACTTC.

The CDR3 region has the DNA TGCGCCAGCAGCGTGGGACAGTCTAACTATGGCTACACCTTC. Translating gives CASSVGQSNYGYTF. The V gene is TRBV5-1, the J gene TRBJ1-2; TRBD1 agrees at 7 bases. V lost 4 bases to trimming and J lost 0 bases; unmatched junction nucleotides: 3. The CDR3 has 14 amino acids. Germline V CDR1 and CDR2: SGHRS, YFSETQ.

The genes are TRBV18 and TRBJ2-7, with 9 bases lining up with TRBD1. V lost 6 bases and J lost 5; bases outside the gene matches: 2. The CDR3 spans 12 residues. Germline loops: CDR1 KGHSH, CDR2 LQKENI. DNA of the CDR3: TGTGCCAGCTCTCGGACAGGGGACGAGCAGTACTTC. Translated: CASSRTGDEQYF. The full variable domain, completed using reference TRBV18 and TRBJ2-7, is NAGVMQNPRHLVRRRGQEARLRCSPMKGHSHVYWYRQLPEEGLKFMVYLQKENIIDESGMPKERFSAEFPKEGPSILRIQQVVRGDSAAYFCASSRTGDEQYFGPGTRLTVT.

V gene TRBV4-1 combines with J gene TRBJ2-1, with D hard to call. The CDR3 contains 17 residues. V lost 7 bases and J lost 0, with 19 bases in between. From germline, CDR1 is MGHRA and CDR2 YSYEKL. The CDR3 sequence is CASNPLFGGHSYNEQFF. DNA of the CDR3: TGCGCCAGCAACCCCCTTTTTGGTGGGCACTCCTACAATGAGCAGTTCTTC.